This T cell receptor beta chain originates from a study of blood T cell repertoires in COVID-19. Study as a whole: Acute and convalescent COVID-19 samples came from the United States, Italy and Spain. Nucleic acid was either cDNA or gDNA, and it came from T cells, B-cell-depleted T cells, or PBMCs.

Per the study methods: Amplification from reference gene primers served as the basis for estimated nucleated cell counts. The assay was immunoSEQ multiplex PCR, and TCRdb's table has in-frame clones only and misses some. For V, J and clone size, that table is used; D and trimming come from the DNA. The data contain tens of thousands of clones, roughly four fifths of them singletons. This clone was seen a handful of times. Germline CDR1 MGHDK, CDR2 SYGVNS. The CDR3 contains 15 residues. V gave up 1 base and J gave up 6 bases, with 12 bases separating them. This chain connects TRBV25-1 to TRBJ2-2, with D possibly being TRBD2 (6 bases). Input material: peripheral blood. This clonotype originated in a woman older than 75 with acute or convalescent COVID-19. The CDR3 DNA is TGTGCCAGCAGTGAATTCGAGCGGGTGGCCGGGGAGCTGTTTTTT. This gives the protein CASSEFERVAGELFF.